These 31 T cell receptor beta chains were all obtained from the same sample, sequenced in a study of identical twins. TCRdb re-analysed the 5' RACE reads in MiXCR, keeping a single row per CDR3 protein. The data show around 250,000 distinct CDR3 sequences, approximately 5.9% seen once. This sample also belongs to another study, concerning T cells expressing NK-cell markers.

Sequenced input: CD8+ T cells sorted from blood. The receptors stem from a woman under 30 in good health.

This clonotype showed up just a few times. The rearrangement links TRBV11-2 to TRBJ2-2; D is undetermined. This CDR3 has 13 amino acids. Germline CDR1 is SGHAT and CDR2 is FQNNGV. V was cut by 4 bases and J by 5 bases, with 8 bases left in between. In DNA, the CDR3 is TGTGCCAGCAGCTCCATGGGAACCGGGGAGCTGTTTTTT. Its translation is CASSSMGTGELFF.

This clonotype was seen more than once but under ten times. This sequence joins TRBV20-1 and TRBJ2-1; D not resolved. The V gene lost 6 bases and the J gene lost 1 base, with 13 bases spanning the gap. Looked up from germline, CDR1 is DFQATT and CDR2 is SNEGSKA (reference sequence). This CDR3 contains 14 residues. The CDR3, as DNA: TGCAGTGCCTTTCTCCCCCAATCCTACAATGAGCAGTTCTTC. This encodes CSAFLPQSYNEQFF.

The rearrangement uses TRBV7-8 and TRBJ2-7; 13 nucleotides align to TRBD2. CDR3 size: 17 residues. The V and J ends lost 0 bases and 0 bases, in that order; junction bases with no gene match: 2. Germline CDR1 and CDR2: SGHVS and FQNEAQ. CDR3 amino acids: CASSLAGTSGNSYEQYF. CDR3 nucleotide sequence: TGTGCCAGCAGCTTAGCGGGGACTAGCGGGAACTCCTACGAGCAGTACTTC.

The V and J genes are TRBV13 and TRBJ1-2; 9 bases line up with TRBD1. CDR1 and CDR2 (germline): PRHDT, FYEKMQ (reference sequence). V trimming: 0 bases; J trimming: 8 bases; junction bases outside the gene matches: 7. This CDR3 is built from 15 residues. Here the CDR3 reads CASSLGTGGRGGYTF. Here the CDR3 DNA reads TGTGCCAGCAGCTTAGGGACAGGGGGACGAGGGGGCTACACCTTC.

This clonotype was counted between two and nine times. The CDR3 loop is CASSLMGAEAFF. The DNA of the CDR3 is TGTGCCAGCAGCTTAATGGGCGCTGAAGCTTTCTTT. The rearrangement links TRBV7-6 to TRBJ1-1; no clear D. CDR1 is SGHVS and CDR2 is FNYEAQ in the germline V gene. The length of the CDR3 is 12 residues. V was pared by 2 bases and J by 6 bases, with 7 bases between.

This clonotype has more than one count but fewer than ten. The CDR3 protein is CSVGGPDTQYF. The DNA of the CDR3 is TGCAGTGTAGGCGGGCCGGATACGCAGTATTTT. This rearrangement joins TRBV20-1 to TRBJ2-3, with a weak D call TRBD2 (5 bases). The CDR3 extends over 11 amino acids. The germline V gene encodes CDR1 DFQATT and CDR2 SNEGSKA (reference sequence). V was clipped by 7 bases and J by 6 bases, with 11 bases between them.

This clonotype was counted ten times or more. The CDR3 nucleotides are TGTGCCAGCAGCTTATCCTCCCCGGGCAGGGGCCAAGAGACCCAGTACTTC. It translates to CASSLSSPGRGQETQYF. V and J are TRBV7-7 and TRBJ2-5, with TRBD1 as a possible D gene (6 bases). CDR1 SSHAT and CDR2 FNYEAQ come from the germline V gene (reference sequence). With 2 bases removed from V and 1 base from J, the gap between germline ends came to 17 bases. This CDR3 region has 17 residues.

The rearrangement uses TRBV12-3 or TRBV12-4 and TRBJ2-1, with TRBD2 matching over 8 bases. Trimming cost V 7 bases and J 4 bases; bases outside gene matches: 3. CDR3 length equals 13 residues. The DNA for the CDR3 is TGTGCCAGCACCTTAGCGGGGTACAATGAGCAGTTCTTC. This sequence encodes CASTLAGYNEQFF.

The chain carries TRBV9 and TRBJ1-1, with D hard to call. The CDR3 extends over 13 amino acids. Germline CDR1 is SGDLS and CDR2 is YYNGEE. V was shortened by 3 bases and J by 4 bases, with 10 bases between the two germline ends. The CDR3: CASSEAGSTEAFF. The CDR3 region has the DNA TGTGCCAGCAGCGAGGCGGGGAGCACTGAAGCTTTCTTT.

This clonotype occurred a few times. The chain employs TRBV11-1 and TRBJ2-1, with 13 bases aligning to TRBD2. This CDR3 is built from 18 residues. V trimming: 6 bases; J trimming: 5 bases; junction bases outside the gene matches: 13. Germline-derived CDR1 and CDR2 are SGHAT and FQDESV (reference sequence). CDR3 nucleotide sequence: TGTGCCAGCAGTTTAAACCTAGCCGGGACTAGCGGGGACAATGAGCAGTTCTTC. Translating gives CASSLNLAGTSGDNEQFF.

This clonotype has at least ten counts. CDR3 in amino acids: CASTQGYYEQYF. Here the CDR3 DNA reads TGTGCCAGCACCCAGGGATACTACGAGCAGTACTTC. The gene calls are TRBV7-9 and TRBJ2-7, with D possibly matching TRBD1 (5 bases). CDR1 SEHNR and CDR2 FQNEAQ come from the germline V gene (reference sequence). Trimming took off 7 bases at V and 3 bases at J, with 10 bases between the two ends. The CDR3 runs to 12 residues.

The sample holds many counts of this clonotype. CDR3 loop: CASSLLRDDEAFF. CDR3 DNA sequence: TGTGCCAGCAGTTTACTAAGGGATGATGAAGCTTTCTTT. V usage is TRBV12-3 or TRBV12-4 and J usage is TRBJ1-1; D is uncertain. The CDR3 sequence is 13 residues long. The germline V and J ends were trimmed by 2 bases and 7 bases, with 11 bases remaining between them.

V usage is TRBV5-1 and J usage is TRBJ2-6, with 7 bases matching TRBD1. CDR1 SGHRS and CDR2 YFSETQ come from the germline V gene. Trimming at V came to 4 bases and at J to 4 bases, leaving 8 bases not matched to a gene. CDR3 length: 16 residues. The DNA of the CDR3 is TGCGCCAGCAGCGCCTTACAGGGGTACGGGGCCAACGTCCTGACTTTC. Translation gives CASSALQGYGANVLTF.

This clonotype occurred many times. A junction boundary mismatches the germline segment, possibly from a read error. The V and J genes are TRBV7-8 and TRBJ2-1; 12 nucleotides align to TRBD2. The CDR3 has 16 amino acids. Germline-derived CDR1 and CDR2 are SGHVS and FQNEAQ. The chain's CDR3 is CASSLAGTSGRDEQFF. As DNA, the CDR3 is TGTGCCAGCAGTTTAGCCGGGACTAGCGGGCGGGATGAGCAGTTCTTC.

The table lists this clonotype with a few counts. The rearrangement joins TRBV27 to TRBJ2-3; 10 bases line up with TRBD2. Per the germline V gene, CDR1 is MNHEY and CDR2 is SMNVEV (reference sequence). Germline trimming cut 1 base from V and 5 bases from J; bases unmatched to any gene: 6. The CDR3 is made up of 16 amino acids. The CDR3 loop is CASSLFGSGRQDTQYF. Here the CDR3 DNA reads TGTGCCAGCAGTTTATTTGGTAGCGGGAGGCAAGATACGCAGTATTTT.

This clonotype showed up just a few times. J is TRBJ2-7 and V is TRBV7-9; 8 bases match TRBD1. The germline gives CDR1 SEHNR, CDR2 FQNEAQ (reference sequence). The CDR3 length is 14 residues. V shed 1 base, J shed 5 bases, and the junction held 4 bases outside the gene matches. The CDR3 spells CASSLGPGGHEQYF. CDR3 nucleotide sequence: TGTGCCAGCAGCTTAGGTCCAGGGGGCCACGAGCAGTACTTC.

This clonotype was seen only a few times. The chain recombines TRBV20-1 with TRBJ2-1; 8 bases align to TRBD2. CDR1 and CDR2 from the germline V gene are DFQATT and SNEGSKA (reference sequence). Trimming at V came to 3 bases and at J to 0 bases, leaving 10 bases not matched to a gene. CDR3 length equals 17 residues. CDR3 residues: CSASFSGTLSSYNEQFF. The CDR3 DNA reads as TGCAGTGCTAGTTTTAGCGGGACCCTTAGCTCCTACAATGAGCAGTTCTTC.

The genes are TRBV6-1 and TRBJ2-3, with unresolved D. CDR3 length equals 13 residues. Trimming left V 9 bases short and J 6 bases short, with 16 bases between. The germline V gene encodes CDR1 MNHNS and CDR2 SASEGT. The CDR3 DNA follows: TGTGCCAGTACGCCCTTGACGGCGGATACGCAGTATTTT. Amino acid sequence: CASTPLTADTQYF.

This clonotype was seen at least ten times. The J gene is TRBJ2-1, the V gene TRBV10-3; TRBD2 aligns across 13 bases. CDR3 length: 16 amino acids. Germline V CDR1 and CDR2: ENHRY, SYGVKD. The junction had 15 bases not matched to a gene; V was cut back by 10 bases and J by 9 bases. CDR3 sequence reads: CATRRLPGLAGFEQFF. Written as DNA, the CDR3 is TGTGCCACCCGGCGCCTTCCGGGACTAGCGGGGTTTGAGCAGTTCTTC.

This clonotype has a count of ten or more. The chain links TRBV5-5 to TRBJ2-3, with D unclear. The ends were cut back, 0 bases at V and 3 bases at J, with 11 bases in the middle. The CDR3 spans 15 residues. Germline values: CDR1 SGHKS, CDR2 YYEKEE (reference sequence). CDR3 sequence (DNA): TGTGCCAGCAGCTTGGATTCTGGGTTGACAGATACGCAGTATTTT. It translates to CASSLDSGLTDTQYF.

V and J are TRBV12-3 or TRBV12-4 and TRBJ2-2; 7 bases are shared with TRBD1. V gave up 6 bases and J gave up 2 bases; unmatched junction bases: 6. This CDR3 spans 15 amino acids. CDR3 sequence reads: CASSHRGFNTGELFF. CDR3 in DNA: TGTGCCAGCAGCCACAGGGGTTTCAACACCGGGGAGCTGTTTTTT.

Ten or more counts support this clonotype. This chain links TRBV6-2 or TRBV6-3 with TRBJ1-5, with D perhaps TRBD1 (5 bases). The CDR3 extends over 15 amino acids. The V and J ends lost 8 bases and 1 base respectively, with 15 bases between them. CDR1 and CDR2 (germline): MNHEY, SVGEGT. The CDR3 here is CASGTPEGSNQPQHF. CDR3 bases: TGTGCCAGCGGAACGCCCGAGGGGAGCAATCAGCCCCAGCATTTT.

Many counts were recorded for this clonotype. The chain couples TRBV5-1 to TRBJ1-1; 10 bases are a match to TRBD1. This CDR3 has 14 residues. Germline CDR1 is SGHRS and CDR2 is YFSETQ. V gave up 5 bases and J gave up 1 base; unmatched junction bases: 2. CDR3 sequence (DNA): TGCGCCAGCAGGGGGACAGGGGAGAACACTGAAGCTTTCTTT. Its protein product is CASRGTGENTEAFF. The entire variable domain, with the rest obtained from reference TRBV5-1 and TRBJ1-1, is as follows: KAGVTQTPRYLIKTRGQQVTLSCSPISGHRSVSWYQQTPGQGLQFLFEYFSETQRNKGNFPGRFSGRQFSNSRSEMNVSTLELGDSALYLCASRGTGENTEAFFGQGTRLTVV.

Here the CDR3 DNA reads TGTGCCAGCAGCTTAGGGGGTAGCGGCTCCTACGAGCAGTACTTC. It yields the protein CASSLGGSGSYEQYF. The rearrangement links TRBV11-2 to TRBJ2-7, with D possibly matching TRBD2 (6 bases). CDR1 SGHAT and CDR2 FQNNGV come from the germline V gene. Trimming removed 1 base at V and 0 bases at J, with 10 bases between. CDR3 length equals 15 residues.

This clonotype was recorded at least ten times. The CDR3 sequence: CASSSSSYGYTF. In DNA, the CDR3 is TGTGCCAGCAGTTCCTCCTCCTATGGCTACACCTTC. The V and J genes are TRBV6-5 and TRBJ1-2; D unresolved. V lost 4 bases to trimming and J lost 4 bases, with 7 bases between them. The CDR3 runs to 12 residues. Per the germline V gene, CDR1 is MNHEY and CDR2 is SVGAGI.

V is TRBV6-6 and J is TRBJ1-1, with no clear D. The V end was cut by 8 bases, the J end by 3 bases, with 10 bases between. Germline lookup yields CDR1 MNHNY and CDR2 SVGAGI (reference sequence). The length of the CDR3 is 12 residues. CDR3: CASATLYTEAFF. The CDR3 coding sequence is TGTGCCAGCGCAACGTTATACACTGAAGCTTTCTTT.

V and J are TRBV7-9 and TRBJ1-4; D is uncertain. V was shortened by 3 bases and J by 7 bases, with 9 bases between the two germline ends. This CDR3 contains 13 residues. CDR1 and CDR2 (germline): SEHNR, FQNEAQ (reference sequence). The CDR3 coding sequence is TGTGCCAGCAGCTTCGACGGGGTTGAAAAACTGTTTTTT. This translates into CASSFDGVEKLFF.

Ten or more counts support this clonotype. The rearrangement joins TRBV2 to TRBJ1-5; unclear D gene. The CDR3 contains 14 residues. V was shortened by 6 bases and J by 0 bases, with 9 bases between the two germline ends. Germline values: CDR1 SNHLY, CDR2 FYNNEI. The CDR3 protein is CASSQDNSNQPQHF. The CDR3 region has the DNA TGTGCCAGCAGCCAGGATAATAGCAATCAGCCCCAGCATTTT. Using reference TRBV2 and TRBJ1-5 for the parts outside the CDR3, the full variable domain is EPEVTQTPSHQVTQMGQEVILRCVPISNHLYFYWYRQILGQKVEFLVSFYNNEISEKSEIFDDQFSVERPDGSNFTLKIRSTKLEDSAMYFCASSQDNSNQPQHFGDGTRLSIL.

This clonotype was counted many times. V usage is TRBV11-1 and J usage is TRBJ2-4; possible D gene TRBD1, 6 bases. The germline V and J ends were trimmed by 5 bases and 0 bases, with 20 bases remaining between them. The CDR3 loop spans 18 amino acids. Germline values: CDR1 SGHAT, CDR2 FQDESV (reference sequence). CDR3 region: CASSLAVTGTLAKNIQYF. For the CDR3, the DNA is TGTGCCAGCAGCCTCGCGGTAACCGGGACACTAGCCAAAAACATTCAGTACTTC.

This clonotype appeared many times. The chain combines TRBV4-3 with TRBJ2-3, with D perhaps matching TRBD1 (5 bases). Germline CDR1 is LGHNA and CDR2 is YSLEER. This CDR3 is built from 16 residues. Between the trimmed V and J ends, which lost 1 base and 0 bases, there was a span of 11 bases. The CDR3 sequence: CASSQVYRRSTDTQYF. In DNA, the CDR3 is TGCGCCAGCAGCCAAGTATACAGGCGTAGCACAGATACGCAGTATTTT.

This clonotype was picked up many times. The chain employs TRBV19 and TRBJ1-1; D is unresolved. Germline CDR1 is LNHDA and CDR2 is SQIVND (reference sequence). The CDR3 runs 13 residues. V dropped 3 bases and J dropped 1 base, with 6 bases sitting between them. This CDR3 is CASSILANTEAFF. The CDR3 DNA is TGTGCCAGTAGTATTTTAGCGAACACTGAAGCTTTCTTT. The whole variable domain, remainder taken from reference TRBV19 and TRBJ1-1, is DGGITQSPKYLFRKEGQNVTLSCEQNLNHDAMYWYRQDPGQGLRLIYYSQIVNDFQKGDIAEGYSVSREKKESFPLTVTSAQKNPTAFYLCASSILANTEAFFGQGTRLTVV.